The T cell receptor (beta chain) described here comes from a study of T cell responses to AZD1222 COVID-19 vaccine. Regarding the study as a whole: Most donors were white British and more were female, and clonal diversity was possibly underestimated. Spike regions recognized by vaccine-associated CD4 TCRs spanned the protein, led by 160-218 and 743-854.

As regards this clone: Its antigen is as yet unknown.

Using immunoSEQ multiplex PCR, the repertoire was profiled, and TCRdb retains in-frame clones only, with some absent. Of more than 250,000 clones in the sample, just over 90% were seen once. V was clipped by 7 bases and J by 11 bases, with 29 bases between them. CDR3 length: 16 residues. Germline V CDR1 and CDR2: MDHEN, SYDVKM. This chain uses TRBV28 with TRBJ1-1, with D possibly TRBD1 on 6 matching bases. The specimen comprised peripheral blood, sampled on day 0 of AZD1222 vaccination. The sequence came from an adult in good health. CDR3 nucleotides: TGTGCCAGCACGCCGAACGGGGGCTTCTCCTCCGGTAAGGCTTTCTTT. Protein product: CASTPNGGFSSGKAFF.